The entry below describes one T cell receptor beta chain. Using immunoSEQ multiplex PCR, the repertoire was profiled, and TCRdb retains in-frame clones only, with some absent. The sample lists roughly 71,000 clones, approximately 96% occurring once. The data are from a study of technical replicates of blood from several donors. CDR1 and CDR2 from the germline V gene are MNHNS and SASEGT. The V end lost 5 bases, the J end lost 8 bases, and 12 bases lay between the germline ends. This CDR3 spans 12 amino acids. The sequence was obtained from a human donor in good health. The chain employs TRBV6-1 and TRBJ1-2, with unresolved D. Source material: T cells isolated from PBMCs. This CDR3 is CASSRDAGGYTF. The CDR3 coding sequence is TGTGCCAGCAGTAGGGATGCGGGCGGCTACACCTTC.